This T cell receptor beta chain was documented in a study of blood T cell repertoires in COVID-19. Across the whole study: Whether acute or convalescent, the COVID-19 samples came from the United States, Italy and Spain. The analysed material was cDNA or gDNA that came from T cells, B-cell-depleted T cells, or PBMCs.

Under the authors' procedure: Amplification of reference gene primers provided the estimated nucleated cell counts. Generated by immunoSEQ multiplex PCR, the TCRdb table keeps only in-frame clones and is missing some. From that table come the V and J calls and clone size; the DNA was used to work out D and trimming. The sample lists roughly 15,000 clones, approximately 80% occurring once. Per the germline V gene, CDR1 is LNHDA and CDR2 is SQIVND (reference sequence). The V end lost 7 bases, the J end lost 3 bases, and 14 bases lay between the germline ends. This CDR3 is built from 14 residues. The genes are TRBV19 and TRBJ2-3; D perhaps matches TRBD2 (5 bases). The source material was peripheral blood. The TCR sequence derives from a woman in her 70s with active COVID-19. The CDR3 is CASKPSRGTDTQYF. Here the CDR3 DNA reads TGTGCCAGTAAGCCCTCCCGAGGGACAGATACGCAGTATTTT.